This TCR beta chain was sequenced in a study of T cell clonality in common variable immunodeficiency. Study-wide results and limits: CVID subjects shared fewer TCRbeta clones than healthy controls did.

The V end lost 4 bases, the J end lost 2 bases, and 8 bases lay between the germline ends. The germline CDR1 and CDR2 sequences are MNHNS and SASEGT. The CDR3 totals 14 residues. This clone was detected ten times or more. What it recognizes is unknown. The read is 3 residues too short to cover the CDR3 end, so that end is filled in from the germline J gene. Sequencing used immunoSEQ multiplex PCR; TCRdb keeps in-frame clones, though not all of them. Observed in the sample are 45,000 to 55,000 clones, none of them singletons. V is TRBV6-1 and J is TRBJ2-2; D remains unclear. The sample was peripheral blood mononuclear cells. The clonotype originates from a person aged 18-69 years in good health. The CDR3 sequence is CASSGYSNTGELFF. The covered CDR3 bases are TGTGCCAGCAGTGGATACAGTAACACCGGGGAG.